One sample yielded the 21 T cell receptor beta chains listed below, sequenced in a study of blood T cell repertoires in COVID-19. Sequencing used immunoSEQ multiplex PCR; TCRdb keeps in-frame clones, though not all of them. Of a few hundred thousand clones in the sample, just under 90% were seen once. The sequenced sample consisted of peripheral blood. All receptors come from a woman aged 50 to 65 with COVID-19, enrolled during active disease.

The CDR3 DNA is TGTGCCACCGCGGGAGGGAACCACAATGAGCAGTTCTTC. This translates into CATAGGNHNEQFF. This rearrangement joins TRBV24-1 to TRBJ2-1; 9 bases are shared with TRBD2. CDR3 length: 13 residues. The J segment lost 5 bases and the V segment lost 9 bases, leaving 4 bases of the junction unmatched. The germline V gene has CDR1 KGHDR and CDR2 SFDVKD.

This clone appeared once. The rearrangement joins TRBV5-1 to TRBJ2-1; 9 nucleotides align to TRBD1. Germline V CDR1 and CDR2: SGHRS, YFSETQ. The junction had 10 bases not matched to a gene; V was cut back by 4 bases and J by 8 bases. The CDR3 loop spans 15 amino acids. The CDR3 loop reads CASSDPGQGRDEQFF. The DNA of the CDR3 is TGCGCCAGCAGCGACCCGGGACAGGGAAGGGATGAGCAGTTCTTC.

This rearrangement joins TRBV2 to TRBJ2-3, with 11 bases matching TRBD2. Germline V gives CDR1 SNHLY, CDR2 FYNNEI. The V and J ends lost 5 bases and 3 bases, in that order; junction bases with no gene match: 1. The CDR3 length is 14 residues. The CDR3 loop reads CASSRLAGTDTQYF. In nucleotides, the CDR3 is TGTGCCAGCAGTCGACTAGCGGGGACAGATACGCAGTATTTT.

The chain links TRBV7-3 to TRBJ2-1; 7 bases are shared with TRBD2. Per the germline V gene, CDR1 is SGHTA and CDR2 is FQGTGA. The CDR3 is 14 amino acids. J lost 4 bases, V lost 3 bases, and 3 bases had no gene match. Here the CDR3 DNA reads TGTGCCAGCAGCTTTGGCGGGAGATACAATGAGCAGTTCTTC. The encoded protein is CASSFGGRYNEQFF.

The chain couples TRBV19 to TRBJ2-3, with 10 bases identical to TRBD2. Germline CDR1 is LNHDA and CDR2 is SQIVND (reference sequence). Losses at the gene ends were 6 bases for V and 4 bases for J; bases not matched to a gene: 7. This CDR3 spans 15 amino acids. In DNA form, the CDR3 reads TGTGCCAGTAGCATCAGCGGGAGGGAATCAGATACGCAGTATTTT. Protein product: CASSISGRESDTQYF.

The CDR3 spells CASSWGVGGIVTEAFF. The CDR3 nucleotides read TGTGCCAGCAGCTGGGGTGTGGGGGGTATCGTCACTGAAGCTTTCTTT. This rearrangement joins TRBV5-6 to TRBJ1-1; D possibly corresponds to TRBD1 (5 bases). This CDR3 has 16 amino acids. Per germline, CDR1 SGHDT and CDR2 YYEEEE. V was trimmed by 3 bases and J by 4 bases, leaving 19 bases between them.

The chain has TRBV3-1 (or the pseudogene TRBV3-2) and TRBJ2-1, with 7 bases identical to TRBD2. Germline loops: CDR1 LGHDT, CDR2 YNNKEL (reference sequence). The CDR3 runs 15 residues. Trimming took 3 bases from V and 4 from J; bases not matched to a gene: 6. The CDR3 sequence: CASSQGLSPYNEQFF. The DNA for the CDR3 is TGTGCCAGCAGCCAGGGACTATCACCTTACAATGAGCAGTTCTTC.

Only one count was recorded for this clone. V gene TRBV2 combines with J gene TRBJ1-3, with D hard to call. V shed 3 bases and J shed 4 bases, with 7 bases lying between them. The germline V gene has CDR1 SNHLY and CDR2 FYNNEI. The CDR3 extends over 13 amino acids. The CDR3 DNA reads TGTGCCAGCAGTGATGCAGGAGGAAACACCATATATTTT. Residues: CASSDAGGNTIYF.

The table lists this clone with a count of one. The rearrangement joins TRBV11-2 to TRBJ2-1; 7 nucleotides align to TRBD1. The CDR3 spans 15 residues. Germline V gives CDR1 SGHAT, CDR2 FQNNGV. With 5 bases clipped from V and 3 bases from J, the junction kept 7 bases outside the gene matches. CDR3 DNA: TGTGCCAGCAGCCGCGACAGGGAGTTCTACAATGAGCAGTTCTTC. It translates to CASSRDREFYNEQFF.

This chain links TRBV18 with TRBJ1-1; D may be TRBD1 (5 bases). This CDR3 region has 14 residues. Trimming took off 2 bases at V and 2 bases at J, with 9 bases between the two ends. The germline V gene encodes CDR1 KGHSH and CDR2 LQKENI. The CDR3 sequence: CASSPSQGNTEAFF. As DNA, the CDR3 is TGTGCCAGCTCACCATCGCAGGGTAACACTGAAGCTTTCTTT.

This rearrangement joins TRBV7-6 to TRBJ1-1; D unclear. The CDR3 covers 11 residues. The ends were cut back, 6 bases at V and 6 bases at J, with 8 bases in the middle. Looked up from germline, CDR1 is SGHVS and CDR2 is FNYEAQ. The CDR3 DNA reads TGTGCCAGCAGTCCCGGGGCTGAAGCTTTCTTT. Protein product: CASSPGAEAFF.

The rearrangement uses TRBV6-5 and TRBJ1-6; 7 nucleotides line up with TRBD1. The CDR3 contains 14 residues. CDR1 is MNHEY, CDR2 SVGAGI, per germline. V dropped 3 bases and J dropped 7; count of bases not matched to a gene: 3. The CDR3 is CASSYQQGNSPLHF. The DNA for the CDR3 is TGTGCCAGCAGTTATCAACAGGGGAATTCACCCCTCCACTTT.

The rearrangement links TRBV6-5 to TRBJ1-2; weak D call: TRBD1 (5 bases). The CDR3 runs to 14 residues. V shed 5 bases and J shed 4 bases, with 14 bases lying between them. The germline V gene has CDR1 MNHEY and CDR2 SVGAGI. The CDR3 bases are TGTGCCAGCAGTAAAAGACAGACCTTCTATGGCTACACCTTC. Its protein is CASSKRQTFYGYTF.

V usage is TRBV6-1 and J usage is TRBJ1-2; D unresolved. The CDR3 loop spans 13 amino acids. Looked up from germline, CDR1 is MNHNS and CDR2 is SASEGT. V gave up 1 base and J gave up 6 bases, with 9 bases separating them. The CDR3, as DNA: TGTGCCAGCAGTGAAGAAAGCGGGGATGGCTACACCTTC. Protein product: CASSEESGDGYTF.

The V and J genes are TRBV27 and TRBJ2-3; 10 positions match TRBD2. The CDR3 spans 15 residues. V trimming: 6 bases; J trimming: 4 bases; junction bases outside the gene matches: 7. Germline-derived CDR1 and CDR2 are MNHEY and SMNVEV (reference sequence). This CDR3 is CASSPSGRGADTQYF. CDR3 nucleotide sequence: TGTGCCAGCAGCCCTAGCGGGAGAGGGGCAGATACGCAGTATTTT.

The rearrangement links TRBV6-5 to TRBJ1-1; TRBD1 might be the D (5 bases). The germline V gene encodes CDR1 MNHEY and CDR2 SVGAGI. There are 12 residues in the CDR3. Trimming removed 8 bases from V and 1 base from J, with 8 bases in between. The CDR3, as DNA: TGTGCCAGCGGAACAGGGAACACTGAAGCTTTCTTT. Its translation is CASGTGNTEAFF.

The V and J genes are TRBV7-8 and TRBJ1-2, with D possibly being TRBD1 (6 bases). V was shortened by 5 bases and J by 7 bases, with 17 bases between the two germline ends. The CDR3 is made up of 14 amino acids. The germline gives CDR1 SGHVS, CDR2 FQNEAQ. This chain's CDR3 is CASSPGEGRGGYTF. As DNA, the CDR3 is TGTGCCAGCAGCCCAGGGGAGGGGCGGGGTGGCTACACCTTC.

This clone has more than one count but fewer than ten. The chain links TRBV15 to TRBJ2-7; 11 nucleotides match TRBD2. CDR1 and CDR2 from the germline V gene are LNHNV and YYDKDF (reference sequence). V lost 0 bases and J lost 6; bases outside the gene matches: 7. The CDR3 is 16 amino acids. DNA of the CDR3: TGTGCCACCAGCAGAGATAATGTAGGACTAGCGGGCGAGCAGTACTTC. The encoded protein is CATSRDNVGLAGEQYF.

The J gene is TRBJ2-7, the V gene TRBV9; 9 bases are a match to TRBD2. The CDR3 runs 16 residues. CDR1 and CDR2 from the germline V gene are SGDLS and YYNGEE. Unmatched junction bases numbered 8, after V lost 0 bases and J lost 4 bases. CDR3 loop: CASSVGAGGVVYEQYF. For the CDR3, the DNA is TGTGCCAGCAGCGTAGGGGCGGGAGGGGTAGTGTACGAGCAGTACTTC.

CDR3 sequence: CASSPRDRGHSPLHF. The CDR3 nucleotides are TGTGCCAGCAGTCCGCGGGACAGGGGGCACTCACCCCTCCACTTT. The chain has TRBV27 and TRBJ1-6, with 12 bases matching TRBD1. Trimming took 5 bases from V and 10 from J; bases not matched to a gene: 6. Germline lookup yields CDR1 MNHEY and CDR2 SMNVEV (reference sequence). There are 15 residues in the CDR3.

The rearrangement uses TRBV19 and TRBJ1-5; the match to TRBD1 covers 7 bases. Trimming took 6 bases from V and 5 from J; bases not matched to a gene: 13. This CDR3 spans 16 amino acids. CDR1 and CDR2 from the germline V gene are LNHDA and SQIVND (reference sequence). The CDR3 nucleotides read TGTGCCAGTAGCGACCCGCCGGGACAGTACCATCAGCCCCAGCATTTT. Encoded protein: CASSDPPGQYHQPQHF. The complete variable domain, with remaining parts taken from reference TRBV19 and TRBJ1-5, reads DGGITQSPKYLFRKEGQNVTLSCEQNLNHDAMYWYRQDPGQGLRLIYYSQIVNDFQKGDIAEGYSVSREKKESFPLTVTSAQKNPTAFYLCASSDPPGQYHQPQHFGDGTRLSIL.